Given below is one T cell receptor beta chain in context. Its antigen remains unidentified. No per-base quality is available; no much larger clone lies one base away. V gives up 5 bases and J gives up 1 base, and the segment between their germline ends measures 10 bases. Reading the germline V gene gives CDR1 SNHLY and CDR2 FYNNEI. The CDR3 starts with the cysteine, ends with the phenylalanine, and has 14 residues. The retained sequence is limited to the CDR3, 42 bases, with the frame set at the first base. The source of the sample is a study of blood T cell repertoires in COVID-19 (dated by TCRdb to 2020 to 2022). Background for the entire study: Samples from collaborators originated in the United States, Italy and Spain and spanned both the acute and convalescent phases of COVID-19. The material from the prospective study consisted of cDNA or gDNA derived from T cells, B-cell-depleted T cells, or PBMCs. Subjects who had been exposed to COVID-19, were actively infected with it, or had recovered from it provided the deeply sampled blood TCRbeta repertoires that made up the dataset. A freely available public database, intended as a resource for researchers studying the immune response to SARS-CoV-2, is where the repertoires were released. Samples were obtained from the ongoing ImmuneRACE study (first 160 participants) and from some 1,200 subjects provided by 6 global collaborators. Nearly every sample came with metadata listing a de-identified subject ID, COVID-19 status, age in years and sex. HLA class I and class II types, where available, came from metadata supplied by the sample provider rather than from assay-based typing. The paper as a whole reports these results and caveats: The amount of clinical and demographic metadata varied by source and participant and was provided uncurated.

Collaborating institutions collected whole blood in K2EDTA tubes following their own protocols. For TCRbeta analysis, collaborator samples were shipped as frozen whole blood, as isolated PBMCs, or as DNA extracted from either sample type. TCRbeta CDR3 regions were amplified from genomic DNA by means of the immunoSEQ Assay, a bias-controlled multiplex PCR. Under the source paper's analysis protocol: Within the assay, amplification of reference gene primers was used to estimate how many nucleated cells each sample contained. Sequence reads were collapsed and filtered to measure the absolute abundance of every unique TCRbeta CDR3 rearrangement. Productive Simpson clonality was computed per sample as the square root of Simpson's diversity index over productive rearrangements. TCRdb limited this immuneACCESS table to in-frame rearrangements with V and J called. A share of clones is missing; checked studies link under half to unresolved V genes, and the rest is unexplained. V, J and clone size were drawn from that table, and D and trimming were deduced from the DNA. The sample table shows around 160,000 clones, and around 87% are seen once. The ten largest clones represent approximately 6.1% of the sample.

The clonotype was recovered from a man older than 75 with acute or convalescent COVID-19. Recombination connected TRBV2 to TRBJ2-3; TRBD1 could be the D gene, as 6 bases match. The material sequenced was peripheral blood. For the CDR3, the sequence is CASSSRTGTDTQYF. DNA sequence: TGTGCCAGCAGTTCTCGGACAGGCACAGATACGCAGTATTTT.